Below are 28 T cell receptor beta chains sequenced from a single sample in a study of T cell responses to AZD1222 COVID-19 vaccine. TCRdb keeps only in-frame clones here, not all; method: immunoSEQ multiplex PCR. Among some 130,000 clones listed, about 94% were seen once. The sample here was peripheral blood, taken on day 0 of AZD1222 vaccination. The receptors were sampled from an adult in good health.

This sequence joins TRBV11-3 and TRBJ2-1, with 7 bases identical to TRBD2. Germline-derived CDR1 and CDR2 are SGHNT and YENEEA. This CDR3 is built from 13 residues. Losses at the gene ends were 4 bases for V and 7 bases for J; bases not matched to a gene: 4. CDR3 loop: CASSSGGRNEQFF. In DNA form, the CDR3 reads TGTGCCAGCAGCTCCGGCGGGAGAAATGAGCAGTTCTTC.

V and J are TRBV3-1 (or the pseudogene TRBV3-2) and TRBJ1-1, with 7 bases that match TRBD1. This CDR3 has 13 amino acids. Germline assignment: CDR1 LGHDT and CDR2 YNNKEL (reference sequence). V lost 5 bases, J lost 3 bases, and 3 bases stayed unmatched. The CDR3 region has the DNA TGTGCCAGCAGCAGAACAGGGGACACTGAAGCTTTCTTT. Protein product: CASSRTGDTEAFF.

This clone was seen once. The chain couples TRBV5-1 to TRBJ1-2; 7 bases are a match to TRBD1. In germline, CDR1 is SGHRS, CDR2 YFSETQ. V was clipped by 4 bases and J by 4 bases; unmatched bases: 4. This CDR3 region has 13 residues. This CDR3 is CASSLGQPYGYTF. CDR3 DNA sequence: TGCGCCAGCAGCCTGGGACAGCCCTATGGCTACACCTTC.

This chain links TRBV18 with TRBJ1-5; TRBD1 matches at 9 bases. Germline CDR1 KGHSH, CDR2 LQKENI. V was clipped by 8 bases and J by 5 bases; unmatched bases: 7. This CDR3 is built from 14 residues. The CDR3 DNA sequence: TGTGCCAGCGCCACAGGGGGCGGCGATCAGCCCCAGCATTTT. The encoded protein is CASATGGGDQPQHF.

This clone has a handful of counts. V gene TRBV5-3 combines with J gene TRBJ2-7; 10 bases fit TRBD2. TRBV5-3 is sorted into the ORF group, with uncertain function. Germline trimming cut 0 bases from V and 6 bases from J; bases unmatched to any gene: 15. CDR3 length equals 18 residues. The CDR3 nucleotides read TGTGCCAGAAGCTTGGCCCTCGCATTTCTAGCGGGGGTATCCGAGCAGTACTTC. Its protein product is CARSLALAFLAGVSEQYF.

The rearrangement links TRBV5-4 to TRBJ2-2; 8 bases line up with TRBD2. The V gene end was trimmed by 5 bases and the J gene end by 1 base; junction bases not matched to a gene: 7. Germline values: CDR1 SGHNT, CDR2 YYREEE (reference sequence). The CDR3 covers 16 residues. Here the CDR3 DNA reads TGTGCCAGCAGTTCGAGCGGGGGCCAGAACACCGGGGAGCTGTTTTTT. Residues: CASSSSGGQNTGELFF. The variable domain in full, with the rest retrieved from reference TRBV5-4 and TRBJ2-2, is ETGVTQSPTHLIKTRGQQVTLRCSSQSGHNTVSWYQQALGQGPQFIFQYYREEENGRGNFPPRFSGLQFPNYSSELNVNALELDDSALYLCASSSSGGQNTGELFFGEGSRLTVL.

This clone was counted a single time. The V and J genes are TRBV6-2 or TRBV6-3 and TRBJ2-1, with 10 positions matching TRBD2. Germline loops: CDR1 MNHEY, CDR2 SVGEGT. After removal of 5 bases from V and 5 bases from J, the junction contained 9 bases not matched to a gene. There are 16 residues in the CDR3. CDR3 region: CASSQMRTSGNNEQFF. As DNA, the CDR3 is TGTGCCAGCAGTCAGATGAGGACTAGCGGAAACAATGAGCAGTTCTTC.

This clone was picked up one time. The chain joins TRBV7-9 to TRBJ1-2; D is possibly TRBD1 (6 bases). The CDR3 is 15 residues long. V was cut by 4 bases and J by 6 bases, with 18 bases left in between. The V gene's germline CDR1 is SEHNR and CDR2 FQNEAQ (reference sequence). CDR3 DNA: TGTGCCAGCAGCTGGGAGAGACAGGCCAGAGATGGCTACACCTTC. Protein sequence: CASSWERQARDGYTF.

The chain is built from TRBV2 and TRBJ2-7; D call uncertain. The ends were cut back, 8 bases at V and 1 base at J, with 15 bases in the middle. Germline assignment: CDR1 SNHLY and CDR2 FYNNEI. This CDR3 region has 14 residues. CDR3 sequence reads: CASFGLLTSYEQYF. CDR3 coding DNA: TGTGCCAGCTTTGGTTTGCTGACTTCCTACGAGCAGTACTTC.

The chain couples TRBV11-1 to TRBJ1-1; perhaps TRBD1 as D (5 bases). Trimming stripped 8 bases from V and 3 bases from J, with 10 bases between. The CDR3 has 12 amino acids. Germline lookup yields CDR1 SGHAT and CDR2 FQDESV (reference sequence). The CDR3 loop is CASEGRDTEAFF. The DNA of the CDR3 is TGTGCCAGCGAGGGGAGGGACACTGAAGCTTTCTTT.

This rearrangement joins TRBV7-9 to TRBJ2-3; possibly TRBD1 or TRBD2 for D (5 bases each). Germline values: CDR1 SEHNR, CDR2 FQNEAQ (reference sequence). The CDR3 spans 15 residues. Trimming removed 5 bases from V and 0 bases from J, with 12 bases in between. This CDR3 reads CASSPPGPSTDTQYF. In DNA form, the CDR3 reads TGTGCCAGCAGCCCACCGGGGCCTAGCACAGATACGCAGTATTTT.

This rearrangement joins TRBV7-8 to TRBJ1-1; no clear D gene. The CDR3 is 15 residues long. V lost 1 base and J lost 11, with 20 bases in between. The V gene's germline CDR1 is SGHVS and CDR2 FQNEAQ. CDR3 protein: CASSLEGGGMVWAFF. CDR3 in DNA: TGTGCCAGCAGCTTAGAGGGTGGAGGGATGGTTTGGGCTTTCTTT.

V and J are TRBV6-1 and TRBJ2-3; D uncertain. Looked up from germline, CDR1 is MNHNS and CDR2 is SASEGT. The CDR3 runs 12 residues. With 2 bases removed from V and 5 bases from J, the gap between germline ends came to 5 bases. CDR3 residues: CASSETLDTQYF. The CDR3 coding sequence is TGTGCCAGCAGTGAAACTTTAGATACGCAGTATTTT.

The V and J genes are TRBV18 and TRBJ1-6; D unclear. V was shortened by 4 bases and J by 7 bases, with 5 bases between the two germline ends. CDR3 size: 12 residues. CDR1 KGHSH and CDR2 LQKENI come from the germline V gene. CDR3 sequence reads: CASSRGNSPLHF. CDR3 in DNA: TGTGCCAGCTCACGTGGGAATTCACCCCTCCACTTT.

This clone was observed a handful of times. The chain uses TRBV27 and TRBJ1-1; D may be TRBD1 (5 bases). Germline V lookup: CDR1 MNHEY, CDR2 SMNVEV (reference sequence). The CDR3 spans 14 residues. V was shortened by 5 bases and J by 0 bases, with 10 bases between the two germline ends. The CDR3 region has the DNA TGTGCCAGCAGTCCGGGACGGCTGAACACTGAAGCTTTCTTT. The encoded protein is CASSPGRLNTEAFF.

The rearrangement uses TRBV19 and TRBJ1-4; a weak D match, TRBD1 (6 bases). The CDR3 contains 15 residues. The germline V gene encodes CDR1 LNHDA and CDR2 SQIVND (reference sequence). The V end lost 5 bases, the J end lost 6 bases, and 16 bases lay between the germline ends. The CDR3 bases are TGTGCCAGTAGTGGGCTGAGGACAGAGGATGAAAAACTGTTTTTT. This sequence encodes CASSGLRTEDEKLFF.

This clone has only one observation. The chain recombines TRBV19 with TRBJ1-1; possible D gene TRBD1, 5 bases. This CDR3 contains 14 residues. V lost 2 bases and J 1 base, leaving 8 bases between the germline ends. Germline lookup yields CDR1 LNHDA and CDR2 SQIVND (reference sequence). The CDR3 reads CASSIYGTNTEAFF. The CDR3 DNA follows: TGTGCCAGTAGTATATACGGGACGAACACTGAAGCTTTCTTT.

This rearrangement joins TRBV29-1 to TRBJ2-7; the D gene is possibly TRBD1 (6 bases). V gave up 4 bases and J gave up 2 bases, with 9 bases separating them. This CDR3 has 12 residues. Looked up from germline, CDR1 is SQVTM and CDR2 is ANQGSEA. This chain's CDR3 is CSVVHRAYEQYF. The CDR3 nucleotides are TGCAGCGTTGTTCACAGGGCCTACGAGCAGTACTTC.

The rearrangement joins TRBV16 to TRBJ1-4; D gene unclear. V lost 7 bases, J lost 5 bases, and 11 bases lay in between. Germline CDR1 and CDR2: KGHSY and FQNENV. The CDR3 totals 13 residues. The CDR3 region is CASNSDFNEKLFF. CDR3 coding DNA: TGTGCCAGCAACTCAGACTTCAATGAAAAACTGTTTTTT.

This rearrangement joins TRBV7-3 to TRBJ2-3; 8 nucleotides match TRBD2. V lost 3 bases and J lost 3; bases outside the gene matches: 5. Germline CDR1 is SGHTA and CDR2 is FQGTGA. This CDR3 has 15 amino acids. The CDR3 reads CASSFRGGSTDTQYF. The CDR3 bases are TGTGCCAGCAGCTTCCGGGGGGGCTCGACAGATACGCAGTATTTT. The whole variable domain, remainder taken from reference TRBV7-3 and TRBJ2-3, is GAGVSQTPSNKVTEKGKYVELRCDPISGHTALYWYRQSLGQGPEFLIYFQGTGAADDSGLPNDRFFAVRPEGSVSTLKIQRTERGDSAVYLCASSFRGGSTDTQYFGPGTRLTVL.

The chain has TRBV24-1 and TRBJ2-1; 10 bases fit TRBD2. The CDR3 totals 17 residues. The germline V gene has CDR1 KGHDR and CDR2 SFDVKD. V was clipped by 4 bases and J by 0 bases; unmatched bases: 5. DNA for the CDR3: TGTGCCACCAGTGACCCTACTAGCGGGGCCTCCTACAATGAGCAGTTCTTC. Its translation: CATSDPTSGASYNEQFF.

The sample holds one count of this clone. The chain is built from TRBV21-1 and TRBJ2-4. TRBV21-1 is a pseudogene locus. The CDR3 runs to 11 residues. The CDR3 nucleotides are TGTGCCAGCAGCAAAGGTTTTATTCAGTACTTC. Its protein product is CASSKGFIQYF.

The chain carries TRBV7-3 and TRBJ1-1, with 8 nucleotides matching TRBD1. The ends lost 6 bases at V and 5 bases at J; junction bases unmatched: 8. This CDR3 region has 14 residues. From germline, CDR1 is SGHTA and CDR2 FQGTGA. CDR3 sequence: CASSPSGGRTEAFF. The CDR3 nucleotides are TGTGCCAGCAGTCCGTCAGGGGGCAGGACTGAAGCTTTCTTT.

The chain links TRBV27 to TRBJ2-1, with D possibly being TRBD1 (5 bases). This CDR3 comprises 13 residues. Germline-derived CDR1 and CDR2 are MNHEY and SMNVEV (reference sequence). Trimming pared 5 bases from V and 3 bases from J, leaving 8 bases between. This chain's CDR3 is CASSQGGYNEQFF. The CDR3 nucleotides read TGTGCCAGCAGTCAGGGTGGCTACAATGAGCAGTTCTTC.

The gene calls are TRBV14 and TRBJ2-7; D gene uncertain. The CDR3 extends over 15 amino acids. The germline V and J ends were trimmed by 3 bases and 0 bases, with 12 bases remaining between them. The germline CDR1 and CDR2 sequences are SGHDN and FVKESK. The CDR3 DNA is TGTGCCAGCAGCCAGGACCCGGTCGACTCCTACGAGCAGTACTTC. The encoded protein is CASSQDPVDSYEQYF.

This chain links TRBV7-3 with TRBJ2-2; TRBD1 or TRBD2 may be the D gene (5 bases each). CDR1 is SGHTA, CDR2 FQGTGA, per germline. The CDR3 runs 16 residues. Trimming left V 2 bases short and J 1 base short, with 11 bases between. The CDR3 sequence is CASSLVGRQNTGELFF. In nucleotides, the CDR3 is TGTGCCAGCAGCTTAGTGGGACGGCAGAACACCGGGGAGCTGTTTTTT.

The chain uses TRBV19 and TRBJ1-2; D unresolved. Trimming removed 6 bases from V and 8 bases from J, with 22 bases in between. This CDR3 comprises 15 residues. CDR1 is LNHDA and CDR2 is SQIVND in the germline V gene (reference sequence). CDR3 DNA sequence: TGTGCCAGTAGCACGACCACCCGACCCTCAGCGGGCTACACCTTC. Translation gives CASSTTTRPSAGYTF. Full variable domain (remainder filled in from reference TRBV19 and TRBJ1-2): DGGITQSPKYLFRKEGQNVTLSCEQNLNHDAMYWYRQDPGQGLRLIYYSQIVNDFQKGDIAEGYSVSREKKESFPLTVTSAQKNPTAFYLCASSTTTRPSAGYTFGSGTRLTVV.

This clone is a singleton in its sample. This chain joins TRBV27 and TRBJ1-1, with 7 bases lining up with TRBD1. The V gene end was trimmed by 6 bases and the J gene end by 3 bases; junction bases not matched to a gene: 4. This CDR3 region has 13 residues. Germline-derived CDR1 and CDR2 are MNHEY and SMNVEV (reference sequence). The CDR3 coding sequence is TGTGCCAGCAGGCGGACAGGTCACACTGAAGCTTTCTTT. Translated, it gives CASRRTGHTEAFF.